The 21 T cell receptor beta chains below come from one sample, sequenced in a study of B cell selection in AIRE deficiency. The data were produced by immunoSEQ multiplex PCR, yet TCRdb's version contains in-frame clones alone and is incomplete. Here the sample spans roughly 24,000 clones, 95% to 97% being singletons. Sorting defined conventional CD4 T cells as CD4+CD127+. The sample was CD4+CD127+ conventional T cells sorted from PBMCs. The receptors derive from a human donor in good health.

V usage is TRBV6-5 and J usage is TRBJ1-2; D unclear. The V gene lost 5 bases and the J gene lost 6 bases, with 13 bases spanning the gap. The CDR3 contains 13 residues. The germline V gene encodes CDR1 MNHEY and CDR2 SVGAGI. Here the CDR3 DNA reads TGTGCCAGCAGTGGGGTCTCACTGGATGGCTACACCTTC. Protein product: CASSGVSLDGYTF.

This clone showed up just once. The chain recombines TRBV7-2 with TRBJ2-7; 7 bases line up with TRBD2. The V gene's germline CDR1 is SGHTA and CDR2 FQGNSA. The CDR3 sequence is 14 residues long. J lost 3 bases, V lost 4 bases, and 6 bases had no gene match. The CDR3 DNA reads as TGTGCCAGCAGCTCCCGGACGGGGGGCTACGAGCAGTACTTC. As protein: CASSSRTGGYEQYF.

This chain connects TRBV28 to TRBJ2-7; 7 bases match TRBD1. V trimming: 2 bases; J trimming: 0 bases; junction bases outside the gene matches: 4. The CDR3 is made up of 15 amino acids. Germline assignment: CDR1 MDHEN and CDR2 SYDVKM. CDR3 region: CASSLRGPLSYEQYF. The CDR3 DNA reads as TGTGCCAGCAGTTTAAGGGGGCCGCTCTCCTACGAGCAGTACTTC.

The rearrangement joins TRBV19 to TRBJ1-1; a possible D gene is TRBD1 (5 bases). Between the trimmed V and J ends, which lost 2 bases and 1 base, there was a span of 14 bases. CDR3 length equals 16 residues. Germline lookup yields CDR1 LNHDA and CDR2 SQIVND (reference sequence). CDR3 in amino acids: CASSIWGSEPNTEAFF. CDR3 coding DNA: TGTGCCAGTAGTATATGGGGGAGCGAACCGAACACTGAAGCTTTCTTT.

The CDR3 here is CASSQDQGPLNTIYF. The CDR3 DNA is TGTGCCAGCAGCCAAGATCAGGGTCCCCTAAACACCATATATTTT. The chain employs TRBV14 and TRBJ1-3, with TRBD1 as a possible D gene (5 bases). The V end was cut by 0 bases, the J end by 6 bases, with 12 bases between. CDR1 SGHDN and CDR2 FVKESK come from the germline V gene. This CDR3 comprises 15 residues.

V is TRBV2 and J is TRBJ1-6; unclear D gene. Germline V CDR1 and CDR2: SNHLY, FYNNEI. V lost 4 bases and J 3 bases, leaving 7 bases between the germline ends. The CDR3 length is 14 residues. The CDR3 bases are TGTGCCAGCAGTGGGACGGACTATAATTCACCCCTCCACTTT. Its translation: CASSGTDYNSPLHF. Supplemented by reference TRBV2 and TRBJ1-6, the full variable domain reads EPEVTQTPSHQVTQMGQEVILRCVPISNHLYFYWYRQILGQKVEFLVSFYNNEISEKSEIFDDQFSVERPDGSNFTLKIRSTKLEDSAMYFCASSGTDYNSPLHFGNGTRLTVT.

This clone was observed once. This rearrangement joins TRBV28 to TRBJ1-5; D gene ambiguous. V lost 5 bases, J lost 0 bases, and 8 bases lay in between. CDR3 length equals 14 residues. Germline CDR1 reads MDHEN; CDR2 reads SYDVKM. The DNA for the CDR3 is TGTGCCAGCAGTGAGAGATATAGCAATCAGCCCCAGCATTTT. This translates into CASSERYSNQPQHF. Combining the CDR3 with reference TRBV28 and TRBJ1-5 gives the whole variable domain DVKVTQSSRYLVKRTGEKVFLECVQDMDHENMFWYRQDPGLGLRLIYFSYDVKMKEKGDIPEGYSVSREKKERFSLILESASTNQTSMYLCASSERYSNQPQHFGDGTRLSIL.

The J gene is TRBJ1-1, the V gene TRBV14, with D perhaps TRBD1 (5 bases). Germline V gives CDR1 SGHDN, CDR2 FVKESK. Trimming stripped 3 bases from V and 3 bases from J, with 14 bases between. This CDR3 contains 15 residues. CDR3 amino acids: CASSHPDSRYTEAFF. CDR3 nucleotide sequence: TGTGCCAGCAGCCACCCCGACAGTAGATACACTGAAGCTTTCTTT. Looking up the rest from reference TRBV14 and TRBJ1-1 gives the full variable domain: EAGVTQFPSHSVIEKGQTVTLRCDPISGHDNLYWYRRVMGKEIKFLLHFVKESKQDESGMPNNRFLAERTGGTYSTLKVQPAELEDSGVYFCASSHPDSRYTEAFFGQGTRLTVV.

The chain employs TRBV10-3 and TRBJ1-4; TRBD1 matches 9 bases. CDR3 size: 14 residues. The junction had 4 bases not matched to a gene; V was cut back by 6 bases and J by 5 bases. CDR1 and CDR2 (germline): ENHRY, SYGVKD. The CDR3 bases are TGTGCCATCAGCTCCGGGACAGGGAATGAAAAACTGTTTTTT. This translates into CAISSGTGNEKLFF.

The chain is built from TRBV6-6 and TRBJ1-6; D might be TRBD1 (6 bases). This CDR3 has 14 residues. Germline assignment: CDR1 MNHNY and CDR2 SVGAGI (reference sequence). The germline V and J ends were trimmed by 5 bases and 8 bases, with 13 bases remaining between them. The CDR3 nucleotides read TGTGCCAGCAGTCCCCGGGACATACATTCACCCCTCCACTTT. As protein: CASSPRDIHSPLHF.

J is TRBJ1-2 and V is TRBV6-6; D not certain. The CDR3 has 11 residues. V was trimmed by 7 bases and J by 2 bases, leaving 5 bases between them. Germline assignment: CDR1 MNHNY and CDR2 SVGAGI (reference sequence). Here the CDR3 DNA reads TGTGCCAGCACCCAGAACTATGGCTACACCTTC. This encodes CASTQNYGYTF.

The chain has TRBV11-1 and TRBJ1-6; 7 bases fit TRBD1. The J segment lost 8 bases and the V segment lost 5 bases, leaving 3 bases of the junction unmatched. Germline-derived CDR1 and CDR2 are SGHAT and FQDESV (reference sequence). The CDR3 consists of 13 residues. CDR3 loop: CASSTGEYSPLHF. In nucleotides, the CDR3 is TGTGCCAGCAGCACAGGGGAGTATTCACCCCTCCACTTT.

CDR3 amino acids: CASSGTGGQPQHF. DNA for the CDR3: TGTGCCAGTAGTGGGACAGGGGGCCAGCCCCAGCATTTT. The chain combines TRBV19 with TRBJ1-5; 12 bases align to TRBD1. The CDR3 has 13 residues. CDR1 is LNHDA and CDR2 is SQIVND in the germline V gene (reference sequence). Losses at the gene ends were 5 bases for V and 7 bases for J; bases not matched to a gene: 0.

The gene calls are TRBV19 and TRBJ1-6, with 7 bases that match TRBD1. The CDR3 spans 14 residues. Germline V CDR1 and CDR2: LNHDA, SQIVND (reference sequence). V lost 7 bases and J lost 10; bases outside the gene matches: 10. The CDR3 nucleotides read TGTGCCAGTAAGCGGTGGCAGGGGGACTCACCCCTCCACTTT. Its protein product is CASKRWQGDSPLHF.

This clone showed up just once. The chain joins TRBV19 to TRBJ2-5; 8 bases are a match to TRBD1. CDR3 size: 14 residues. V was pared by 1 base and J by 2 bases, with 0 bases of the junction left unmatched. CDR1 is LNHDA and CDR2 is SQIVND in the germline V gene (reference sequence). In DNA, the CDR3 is TGTGCCAGTAGTATAGGGACAGGGCAAGAGACCCAGTACTTC. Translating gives CASSIGTGQETQYF.

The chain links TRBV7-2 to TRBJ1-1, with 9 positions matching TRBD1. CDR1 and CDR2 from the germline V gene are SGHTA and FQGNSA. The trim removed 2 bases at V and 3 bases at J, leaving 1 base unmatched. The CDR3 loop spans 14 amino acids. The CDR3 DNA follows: TGTGCCAGCAGCTTAACAGGGGGCTACACTGAAGCTTTCTTT. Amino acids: CASSLTGGYTEAFF.

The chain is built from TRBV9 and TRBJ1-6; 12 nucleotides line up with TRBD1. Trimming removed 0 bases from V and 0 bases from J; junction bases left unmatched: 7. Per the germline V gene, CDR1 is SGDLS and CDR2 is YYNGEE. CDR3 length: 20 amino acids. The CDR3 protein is CASSVAPGQGASSYNSPLHF. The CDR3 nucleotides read TGTGCCAGCAGCGTAGCGCCGGGACAGGGGGCATCCTCCTATAATTCACCCCTCCACTTT.

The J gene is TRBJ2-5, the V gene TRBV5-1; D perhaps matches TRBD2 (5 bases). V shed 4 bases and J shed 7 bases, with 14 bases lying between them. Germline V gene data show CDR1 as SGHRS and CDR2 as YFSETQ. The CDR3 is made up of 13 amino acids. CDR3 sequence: CASSPQDFATQYF. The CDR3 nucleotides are TGCGCCAGCAGCCCCCAGGACTTCGCGACCCAGTACTTC.

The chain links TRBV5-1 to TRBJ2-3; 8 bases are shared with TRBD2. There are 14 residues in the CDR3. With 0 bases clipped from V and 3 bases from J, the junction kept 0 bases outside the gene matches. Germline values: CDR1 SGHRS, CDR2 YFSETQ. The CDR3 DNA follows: TGCGCCAGCAGCTTGGGCGGGGGGACAGATACGCAGTATTTT. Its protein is CASSLGGGTDTQYF.

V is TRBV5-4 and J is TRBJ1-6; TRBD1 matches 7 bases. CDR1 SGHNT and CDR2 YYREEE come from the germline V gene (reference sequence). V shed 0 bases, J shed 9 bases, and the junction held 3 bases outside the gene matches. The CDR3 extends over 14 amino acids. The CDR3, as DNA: TGTGCCAGCAGCTTGGACAGGGGCGGTTCACCCCTCCACTTT. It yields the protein CASSLDRGGSPLHF.

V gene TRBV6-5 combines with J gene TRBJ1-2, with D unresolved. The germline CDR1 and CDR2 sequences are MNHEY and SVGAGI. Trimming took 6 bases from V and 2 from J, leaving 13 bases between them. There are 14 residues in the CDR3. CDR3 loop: CASRQEVQNYGYTF. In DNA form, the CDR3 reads TGTGCCAGCAGACAAGAGGTTCAAAACTATGGCTACACCTTC.